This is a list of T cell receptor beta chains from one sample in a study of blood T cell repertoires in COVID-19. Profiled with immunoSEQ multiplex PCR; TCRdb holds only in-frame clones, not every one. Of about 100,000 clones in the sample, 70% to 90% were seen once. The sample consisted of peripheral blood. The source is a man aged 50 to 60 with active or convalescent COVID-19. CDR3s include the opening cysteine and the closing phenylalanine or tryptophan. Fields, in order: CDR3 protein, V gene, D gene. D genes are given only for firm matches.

CDR3 protein: CASRLPGTGYSPLHF
V gene: TRBV28
D gene: TRBD1

CDR3 protein: CASRVRLSMNTEAFF
V gene: TRBV6-5
D gene: .

CDR3 protein: CASRTHITGELFF
V gene: TRBV5-8
D gene: .

CDR3 protein: CASSRGQGEAFF
V gene: TRBV12-3/TRBV12-4
D gene: TRBD1

CDR3 protein: CASSFVRESYEQFF
V gene: TRBV11-3
D gene: .

CDR3 protein: CASSLGRGITSPLHF
V gene: TRBV13
D gene: .

CDR3 protein: CASSIPGRGTTDTQYF
V gene: TRBV5-8
D gene: .

CDR3 protein: CASSVAGPNTEAFF
V gene: TRBV2
D gene: .

CDR3 protein: CASSVRGAADTGELFF
V gene: TRBV7-3
D gene: .

CDR3 protein: CATSKKPGGSYNEQFF
V gene: TRBV15
D gene: TRBD1

CDR3 protein: CATSSRDRGWRNEKLFF
V gene: TRBV15
D gene: TRBD1

CDR3 protein: CASSNPDRSTEAFF
V gene: TRBV9
D gene: .

CDR3 protein: CASSPSDRRLTGELFF
V gene: TRBV3-1/TRBV3-2
D gene: .

CDR3 protein: CATSDFTGVYNEQFF
V gene: TRBV24-1
D gene: .

CDR3 protein: CASSPPRVSELFF
V gene: TRBV18
D gene: .

CDR3 protein: CASSPGLAGAYEQYF
V gene: TRBV5-1
D gene: TRBD2

CDR3 protein: CASEPPGSVDKNIQYF
V gene: TRBV2
D gene: .

CDR3 protein: CATSDPSGGQETQYF
V gene: TRBV24-1
D gene: .

CDR3 protein: CASSPQGAVNTEAFF
V gene: TRBV18
D gene: TRBD1

CDR3 protein: CASSVGGRTEAFF
V gene: TRBV5-1
D gene: .

CDR3 protein: CASSGVTGHSYNEQFF
V gene: TRBV6-1
D gene: .

CDR3 protein: CASSFGGPGKLFF
V gene: TRBV5-1
D gene: .

CDR3 protein: CASSLTGSGGSEAFF
V gene: TRBV7-9
D gene: .

CDR3 protein: CASSPHRDYYEQYF
V gene: TRBV5-4
D gene: TRBD2

CDR3 protein: CASSSQIQETQYF
V gene: TRBV11-3
D gene: .

CDR3 protein: CASSPTSGSTDTQYF
V gene: TRBV2
D gene: TRBD2

CDR3 protein: CASTLGLADTQYF
V gene: TRBV10-2
D gene: TRBD2

CDR3 protein: CASSPRLAEQYF
V gene: TRBV11-3
D gene: TRBD2

CDR3 protein: CASSLEVSENSQYF
V gene: TRBV5-4
D gene: .

CDR3 protein: CASSLDLDYGYTF
V gene: TRBV11-2
D gene: .

CDR3 protein: CAISGDRGGKTQYF
V gene: TRBV10-3
D gene: TRBD1

CDR3 protein: CASSNPDWANFYGYTF
V gene: TRBV5-5
D gene: .

CDR3 protein: CASSQQGMGSPLHF
V gene: TRBV19
D gene: .

CDR3 protein: CASVPDGEIGAFF
V gene: TRBV12-5
D gene: .

CDR3 protein: CASSLITSYEQYF
V gene: TRBV11-3
D gene: .

CDR3 protein: CASSQSQQLRYGYTF
V gene: TRBV3-1/TRBV3-2
D gene: .

CDR3 protein: CASSLGAGGDGYEQYF
V gene: TRBV19
D gene: TRBD2

CDR3 protein: CASSMVRSRIGEAFF
V gene: TRBV19
D gene: .

CDR3 protein: CASSPPGVGYNEQFF
V gene: TRBV13
D gene: .

CDR3 protein: CATSDEGLAGRNEQFF
V gene: TRBV24-1
D gene: TRBD2

CDR3 protein: CASSESGGDNSPLHF
V gene: TRBV2
D gene: .

CDR3 protein: CASTEGLGTEAFF
V gene: TRBV6-5
D gene: .

CDR3 protein: CASSIVTGGMAYEQYF
V gene: TRBV19
D gene: TRBD1

CDR3 protein: CASSTDLGIINEQFF
V gene: TRBV5-1
D gene: .

CDR3 protein: CASSSPGLAGETQYF
V gene: TRBV11-3
D gene: TRBD2

CDR3 protein: CAKVYREYGYTF
V gene: TRBV12-2
D gene: .

CDR3 protein: CASSKIGQGSEQYF
V gene: TRBV27
D gene: TRBD1

CDR3 protein: CASSIDQRERYNEQFF
V gene: TRBV19
D gene: .